This T cell receptor (beta chain) stems from a study of PD-L1 blockade in urothelial cancer. Study information: Median blood clonality was around 0.074, with tens of thousands of unique TCRs.

Sequencing used immunoSEQ multiplex PCR; TCRdb keeps in-frame clones, though not all of them. The sample has some 40,000 clones; more than 80% are singletons. The time point is: peripheral blood 6 weeks after treatment start. General study points: Improved survival was predicted by pretreatment blood TCR clonality below the median.

The CDR3 is made up of 13 amino acids. With 6 bases removed from V and 7 bases from J, the gap between germline ends came to 14 bases. Germline V CDR1 and CDR2: SNHLY, FYNNEI. Concerning this clone: What it binds is not known.

The receptor's source is a man between 40 and 49 years old with urothelial cancer. The chain recombines TRBV2 with TRBJ2-3; D perhaps matches TRBD1 (5 bases). The material was PBMCs, obtained around atezolizumab (anti-PD-L1) treatment. The CDR3 DNA reads TGTGCCAGCAGGGGGCGTGCCGCGAATACGCAGTATTTT. It yields the protein CASRGRAANTQYF.